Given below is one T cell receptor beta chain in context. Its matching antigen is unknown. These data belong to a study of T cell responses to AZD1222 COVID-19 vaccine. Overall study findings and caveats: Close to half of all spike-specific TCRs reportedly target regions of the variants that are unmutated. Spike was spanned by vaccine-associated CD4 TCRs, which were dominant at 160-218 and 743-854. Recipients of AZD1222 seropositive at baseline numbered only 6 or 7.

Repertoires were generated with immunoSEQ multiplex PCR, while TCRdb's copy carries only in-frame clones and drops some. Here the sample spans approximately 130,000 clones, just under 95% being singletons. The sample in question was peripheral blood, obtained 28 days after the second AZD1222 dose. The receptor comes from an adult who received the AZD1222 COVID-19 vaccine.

The CDR3 DNA reads as TGTGCCAGCATTCAGAGGGCGGCTGGAAACACCATATATTTT. It encodes CASIQRAAGNTIYF. The V gene is TRBV6-5, the J gene TRBJ1-3; no clear D. There are 14 residues in the CDR3. Germline V CDR1 and CDR2: MNHEY, SVGAGI. Trimming cost V 7 bases and J 2 bases, with 12 bases left between them.